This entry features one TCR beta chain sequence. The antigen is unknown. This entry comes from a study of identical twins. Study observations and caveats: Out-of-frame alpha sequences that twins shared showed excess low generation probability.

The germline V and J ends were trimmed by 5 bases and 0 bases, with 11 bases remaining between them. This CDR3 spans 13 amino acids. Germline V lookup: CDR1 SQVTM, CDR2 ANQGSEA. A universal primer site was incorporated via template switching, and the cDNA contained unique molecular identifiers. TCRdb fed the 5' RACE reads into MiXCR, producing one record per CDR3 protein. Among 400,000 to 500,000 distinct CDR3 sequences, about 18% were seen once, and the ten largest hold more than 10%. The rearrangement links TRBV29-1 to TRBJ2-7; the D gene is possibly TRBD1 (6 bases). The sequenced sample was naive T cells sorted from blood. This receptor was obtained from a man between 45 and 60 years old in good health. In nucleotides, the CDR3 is TGCAGCGTTCAACAGGGCAACTCCTACGAGCAGTACTTC. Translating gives CSVQQGNSYEQYF.